The T cell receptor beta chain described here comes from a study of control samples from healthy donors and cancer patients (dated by TCRdb to 2018 to 2020). Library preparation was by the immunoSEQ multiplex PCR assay. In its TCRdb copy, this immuneACCESS table keeps in-frame sequences only and misses some clones. Where compared with another copy, unresolved V genes explain less than half of these, and the others have no known cause. Counted in this sample were roughly 130,000 clones; 91% of them appeared once. The top ten constitute roughly 8.7% of the sample. CDR1 is given as SGHNT and CDR2 as YYREEE, both from the germline V gene (reference sequence). At the junction V is shortened by 6 bases and J by 2 bases; bases outside the gene matches: 12. The CDR3 spans 16 residues, from the cysteine through the phenylalanine. The read is trimmed to its CDR3 DNA, 48 bases read in frame from base 1. Turning to this clone: The antigen it recognizes is unknown. Base qualities are not at hand, and no much larger clone is one base apart.

The rearranged segments are TRBV5-4 and TRBJ2-3, with 7 middle bases fitting TRBD1. The specimen was blood. This TCR derives from a man younger than 35 in good health. The CDR3: CASNRYRDRATDTQYF. The DNA is TGTGCCAGCAACCGGTACAGGGACAGAGCCACAGATACGCAGTATTTT.